Listed below are T cell receptor beta chains from one sample, sequenced in a study. TCRdb recomputed calls from the 5' RACE reads with MiXCR, one row per CDR3 protein. The sample holds about 41,000 distinct CDR3 sequences, about 29% seen once. Sequencing used memory CD4+ T cells sorted from a lymph node. The receptors come from a female donor with breast cancer. CDR3s leave out the opening cysteine and the closing phenylalanine or tryptophan. The order of the fields is J gene, V gene, CDR3 protein.

TRBJ2-5 | TRBV20-1 | SARTDSQETQY
TRBJ2-2 | TRBV6-2/TRBV6-3 | ASSDTGVTGELF
TRBJ1-1 | TRBV7-8 | ASSLDPGTEAF
TRBJ2-5 | TRBV5-1 | ASSLEGETQY
TRBJ2-7 | TRBV29-1 | SVATSYEQY
TRBJ1-2 | TRBV12-3/TRBV12-4 | ASSFMDSSGGYT
TRBJ1-1 | TRBV3-1 | ASSQDPGYGGLYTEAF
TRBJ2-1 | TRBV5-4 | ASSFDSHNEQF
TRBJ2-3 | TRBV4-3 | ASRLSRVTDTQY
TRBJ2-7 | TRBV27 | ASSISADTPYEQY
TRBJ2-5 | TRBV6-2/TRBV6-3 | ASSYSIGGQETQY
TRBJ2-5 | TRBV29-1 | SVYMSVRETQY